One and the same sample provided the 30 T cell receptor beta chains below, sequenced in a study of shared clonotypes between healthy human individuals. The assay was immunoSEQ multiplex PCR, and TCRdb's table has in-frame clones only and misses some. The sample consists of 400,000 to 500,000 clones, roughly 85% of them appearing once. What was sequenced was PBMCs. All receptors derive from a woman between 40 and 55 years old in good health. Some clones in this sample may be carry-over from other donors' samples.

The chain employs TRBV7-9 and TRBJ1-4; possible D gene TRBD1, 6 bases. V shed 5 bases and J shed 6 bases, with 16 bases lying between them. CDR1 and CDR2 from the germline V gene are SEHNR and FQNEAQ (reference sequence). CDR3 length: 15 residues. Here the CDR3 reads CASSQGGSTHEKLFF. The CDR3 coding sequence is TGTGCCAGCAGCCAAGGGGGGTCCACACATGAAAAACTGTTTTTT.

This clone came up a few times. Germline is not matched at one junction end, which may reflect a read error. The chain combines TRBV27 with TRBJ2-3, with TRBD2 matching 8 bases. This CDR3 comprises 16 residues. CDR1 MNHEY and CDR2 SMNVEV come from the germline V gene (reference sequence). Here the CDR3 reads CASSLGGGIPLAQIRF. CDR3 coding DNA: TGTGCCAGCAGTTTGGGCGGGGGGATCCCTCTAGCACAGATCCGATTT.

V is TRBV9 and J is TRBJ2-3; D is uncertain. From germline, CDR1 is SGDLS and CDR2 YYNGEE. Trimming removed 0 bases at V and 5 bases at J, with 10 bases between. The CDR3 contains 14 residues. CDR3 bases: TGTGCCAGCAGCGTAGGCTACCTAGTAGATACGCAGTATTTT. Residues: CASSVGYLVDTQYF.

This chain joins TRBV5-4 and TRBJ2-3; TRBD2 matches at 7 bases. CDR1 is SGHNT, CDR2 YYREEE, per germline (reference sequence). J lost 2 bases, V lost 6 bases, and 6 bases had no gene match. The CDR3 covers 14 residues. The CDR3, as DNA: TGTGCCAGCAACGAAGGGACTAACACAGATACGCAGTATTTT. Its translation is CASNEGTNTDTQYF.

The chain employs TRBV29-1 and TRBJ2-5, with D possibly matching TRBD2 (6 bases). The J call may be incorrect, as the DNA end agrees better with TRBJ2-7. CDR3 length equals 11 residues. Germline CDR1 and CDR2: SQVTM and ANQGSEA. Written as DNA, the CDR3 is TGCAGCGGCCGACTAGGAGGCGAGCAGTACTTC. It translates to CSGRLGGEQYF.

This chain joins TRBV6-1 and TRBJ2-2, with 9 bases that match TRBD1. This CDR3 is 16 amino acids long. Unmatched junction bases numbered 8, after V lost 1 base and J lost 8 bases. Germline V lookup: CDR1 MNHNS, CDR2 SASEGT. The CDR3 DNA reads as TGTGCCAGCAGTGAAGTGGGGACAGGGCTAGAAGGGGAGCTGTTTTTT. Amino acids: CASSEVGTGLEGELFF.

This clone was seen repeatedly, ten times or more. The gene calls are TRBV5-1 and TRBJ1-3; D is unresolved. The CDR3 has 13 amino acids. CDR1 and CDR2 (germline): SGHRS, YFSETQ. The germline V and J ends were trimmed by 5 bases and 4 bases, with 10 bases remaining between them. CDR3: CASRSLVGNTIYF. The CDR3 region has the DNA TGCGCCAGCAGGTCCCTTGTAGGAAACACCATATATTTT.

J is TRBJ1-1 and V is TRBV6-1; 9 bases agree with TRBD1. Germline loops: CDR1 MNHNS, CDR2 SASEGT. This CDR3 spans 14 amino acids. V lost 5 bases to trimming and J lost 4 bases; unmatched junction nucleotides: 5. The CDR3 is CASSRQGVGTEAFF. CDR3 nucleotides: TGTGCCAGCAGTAGACAGGGGGTTGGCACTGAAGCTTTCTTT.

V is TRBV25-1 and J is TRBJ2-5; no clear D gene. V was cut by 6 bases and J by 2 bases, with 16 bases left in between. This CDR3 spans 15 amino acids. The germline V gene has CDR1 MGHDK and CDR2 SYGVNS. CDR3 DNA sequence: TGTGCCAGCAGGACCCGTTCTACCGATCAAGAGACCCAGTACTTC. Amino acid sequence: CASRTRSTDQETQYF.

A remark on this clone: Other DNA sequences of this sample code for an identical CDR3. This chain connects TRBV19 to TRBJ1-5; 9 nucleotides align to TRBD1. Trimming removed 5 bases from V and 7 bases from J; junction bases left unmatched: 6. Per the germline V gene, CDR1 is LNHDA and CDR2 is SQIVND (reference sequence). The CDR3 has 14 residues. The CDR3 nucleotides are TGTGCCAGTAGTTCAACAGGGGGCGGGCAGCCCCAGCATTTT. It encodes CASSSTGGGQPQHF.

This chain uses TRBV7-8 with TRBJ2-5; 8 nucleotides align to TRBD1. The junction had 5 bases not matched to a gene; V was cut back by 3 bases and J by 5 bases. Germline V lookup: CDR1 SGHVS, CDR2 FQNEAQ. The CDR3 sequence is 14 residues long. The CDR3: CASSLQGARETQYF. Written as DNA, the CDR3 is TGTGCCAGCAGCTTGCAGGGGGCCCGGGAGACCCAGTACTTC.

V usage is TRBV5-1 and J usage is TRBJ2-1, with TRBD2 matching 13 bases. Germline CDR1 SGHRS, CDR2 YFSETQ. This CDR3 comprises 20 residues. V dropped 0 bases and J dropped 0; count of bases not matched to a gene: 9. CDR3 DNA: TGCGCCAGCAGCTTGGCACTAGCGGGAGGGCTTCGGAGCTCCTACAATGAGCAGTTCTTC. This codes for CASSLALAGGLRSSYNEQFF.

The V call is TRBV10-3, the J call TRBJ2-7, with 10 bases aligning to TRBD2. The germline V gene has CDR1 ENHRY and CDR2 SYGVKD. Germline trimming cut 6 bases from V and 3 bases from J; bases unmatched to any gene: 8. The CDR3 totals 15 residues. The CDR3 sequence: CAIRPTSGKIYEQYF. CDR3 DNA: TGTGCCATCAGGCCTACTAGCGGGAAGATCTACGAGCAGTACTTC.

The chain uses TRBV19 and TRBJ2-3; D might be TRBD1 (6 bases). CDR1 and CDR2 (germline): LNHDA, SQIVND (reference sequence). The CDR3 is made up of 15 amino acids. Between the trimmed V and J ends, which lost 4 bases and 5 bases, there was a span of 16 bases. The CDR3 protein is CASSSEQGRVDTQYF. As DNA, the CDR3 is TGTGCCAGTAGTAGCGAACAGGGAAGGGTAGATACGCAGTATTTT.

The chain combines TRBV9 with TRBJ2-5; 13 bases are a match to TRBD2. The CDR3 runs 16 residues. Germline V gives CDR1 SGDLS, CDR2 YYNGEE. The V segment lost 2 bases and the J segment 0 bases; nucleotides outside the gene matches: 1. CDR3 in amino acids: CASSVGLAGYQETQYF. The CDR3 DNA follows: TGTGCCAGCAGCGTGGGACTAGCGGGGTACCAAGAGACCCAGTACTTC.

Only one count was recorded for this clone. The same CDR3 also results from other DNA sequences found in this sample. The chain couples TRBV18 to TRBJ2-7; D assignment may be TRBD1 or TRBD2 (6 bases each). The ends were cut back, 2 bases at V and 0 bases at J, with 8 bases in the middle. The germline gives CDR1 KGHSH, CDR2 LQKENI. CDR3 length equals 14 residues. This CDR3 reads CASSPRGDSYEQYF. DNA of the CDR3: TGTGCCAGCTCACCAAGGGGGGACTCCTACGAGCAGTACTTC.

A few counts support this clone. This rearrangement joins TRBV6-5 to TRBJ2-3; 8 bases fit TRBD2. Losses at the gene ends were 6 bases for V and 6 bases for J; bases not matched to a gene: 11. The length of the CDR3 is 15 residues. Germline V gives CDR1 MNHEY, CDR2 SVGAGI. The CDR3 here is CASSPVTGGRDTQYF. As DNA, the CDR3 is TGTGCCAGCAGCCCTGTGACAGGCGGGAGGGATACGCAGTATTTT.

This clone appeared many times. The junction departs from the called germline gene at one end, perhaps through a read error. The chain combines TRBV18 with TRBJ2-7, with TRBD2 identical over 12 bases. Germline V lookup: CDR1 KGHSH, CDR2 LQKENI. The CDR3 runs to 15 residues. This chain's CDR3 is CASSPLAGGGYEQYF. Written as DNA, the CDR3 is TGTGCCAGCTCGCCACTAGCGGGAGGTGGATACGAGCAGTACTTC.

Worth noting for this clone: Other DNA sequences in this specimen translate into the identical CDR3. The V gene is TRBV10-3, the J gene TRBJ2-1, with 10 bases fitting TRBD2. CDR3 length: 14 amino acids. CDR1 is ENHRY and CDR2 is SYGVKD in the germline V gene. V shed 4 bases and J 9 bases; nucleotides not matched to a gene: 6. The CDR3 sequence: CAISASGREGEQFF. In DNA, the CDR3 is TGTGCCATCAGTGCTAGCGGGAGAGAGGGTGAGCAGTTCTTC.

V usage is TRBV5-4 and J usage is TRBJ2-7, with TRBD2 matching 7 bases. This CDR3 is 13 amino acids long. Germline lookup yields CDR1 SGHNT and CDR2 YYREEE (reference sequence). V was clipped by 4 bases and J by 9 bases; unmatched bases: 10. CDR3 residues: CASSKSGTTGQYF. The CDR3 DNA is TGTGCCAGCAGCAAAAGCGGGACCACGGGGCAGTACTTC.

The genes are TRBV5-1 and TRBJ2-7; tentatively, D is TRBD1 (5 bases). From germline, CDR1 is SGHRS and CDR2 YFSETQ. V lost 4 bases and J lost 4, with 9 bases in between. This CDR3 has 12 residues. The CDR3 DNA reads TGCGCCAGCAGCCAAGACAGTTACGAGCAGTACTTC. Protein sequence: CASSQDSYEQYF.

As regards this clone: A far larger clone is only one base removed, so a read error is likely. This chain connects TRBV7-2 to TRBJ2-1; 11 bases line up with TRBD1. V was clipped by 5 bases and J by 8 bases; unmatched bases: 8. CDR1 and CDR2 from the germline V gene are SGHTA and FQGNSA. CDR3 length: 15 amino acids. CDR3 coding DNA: TGTGCCAGCAGCCCCGGACAGGGGGCTAGAGATGAGCAGTTCTTC. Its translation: CASSPGQGARDEQFF.

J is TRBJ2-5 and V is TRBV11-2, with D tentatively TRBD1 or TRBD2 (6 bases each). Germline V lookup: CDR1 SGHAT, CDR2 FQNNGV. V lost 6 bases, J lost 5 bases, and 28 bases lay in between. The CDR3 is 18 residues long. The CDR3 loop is CASSLYRSGEGGWETQYF. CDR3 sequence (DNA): TGTGCCAGCAGTCTCTACCGGAGTGGAGAGGGGGGTTGGGAGACCCAGTACTTC.

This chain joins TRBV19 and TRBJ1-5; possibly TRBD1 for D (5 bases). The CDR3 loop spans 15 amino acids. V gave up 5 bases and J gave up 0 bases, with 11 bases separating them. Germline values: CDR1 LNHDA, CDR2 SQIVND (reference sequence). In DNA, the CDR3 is TGTGCCAGTAGTCCACAGGATTATAGCAATCAGCCCCAGCATTTT. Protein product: CASSPQDYSNQPQHF.

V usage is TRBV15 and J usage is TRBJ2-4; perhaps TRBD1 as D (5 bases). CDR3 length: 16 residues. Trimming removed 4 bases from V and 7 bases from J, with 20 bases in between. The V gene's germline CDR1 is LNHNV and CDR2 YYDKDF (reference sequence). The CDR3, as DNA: TGTGCCACCAGCATGTTGGAGTTGGCCCAGGGTAACATTCAGTACTTC. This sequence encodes CATSMLELAQGNIQYF.

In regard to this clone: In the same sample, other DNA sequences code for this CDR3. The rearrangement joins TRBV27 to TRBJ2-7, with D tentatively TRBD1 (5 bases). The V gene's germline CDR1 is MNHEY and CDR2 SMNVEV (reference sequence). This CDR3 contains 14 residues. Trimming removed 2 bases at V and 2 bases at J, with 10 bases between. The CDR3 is CASSLRQGTYEQYF. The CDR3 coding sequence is TGTGCCAGCAGTTTAAGGCAGGGAACCTACGAGCAGTACTTC.

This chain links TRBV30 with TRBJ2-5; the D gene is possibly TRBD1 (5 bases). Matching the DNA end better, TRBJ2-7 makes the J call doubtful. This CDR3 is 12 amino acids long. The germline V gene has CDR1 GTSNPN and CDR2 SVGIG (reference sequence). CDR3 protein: CAWSAQGYEQYF. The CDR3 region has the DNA TGTGCCTGGAGTGCGCAGGGCTACGAGCAGTACTTC.

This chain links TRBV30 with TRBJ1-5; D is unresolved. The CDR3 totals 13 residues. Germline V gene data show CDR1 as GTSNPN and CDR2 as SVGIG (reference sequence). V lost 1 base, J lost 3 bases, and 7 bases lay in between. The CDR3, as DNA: TGTGCCTGGAGTGACGGAAACAATCAGCCCCAGCATTTT. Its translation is CAWSDGNNQPQHF.

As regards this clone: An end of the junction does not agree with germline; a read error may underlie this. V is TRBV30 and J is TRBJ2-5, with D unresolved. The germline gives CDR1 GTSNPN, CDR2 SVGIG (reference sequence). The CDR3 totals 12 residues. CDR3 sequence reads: CAWSVSRAPPNF. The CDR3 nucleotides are TGTGCCTGGAGTGTATCTAGGGCCCCCCCAAACTTC. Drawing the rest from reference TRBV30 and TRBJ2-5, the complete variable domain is SQTIHQWPATLVQPVGSPLSLECTVEGTSNPNLYWYRQAAGRGLQLLFYSVGIGQISSEVPQNLSASRPQDRQFILSSKKLLLSDSGFYLCAWSVSRAPPNFGPGTRLLVL.

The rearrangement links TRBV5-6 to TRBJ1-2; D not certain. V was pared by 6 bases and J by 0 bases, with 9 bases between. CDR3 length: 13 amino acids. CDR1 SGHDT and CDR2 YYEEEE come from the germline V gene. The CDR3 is CASTDKSNYGYTF. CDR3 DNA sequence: TGTGCCAGCACCGACAAATCTAACTATGGCTACACCTTC.